The entry that follows covers one T cell receptor (beta chain) sequence. This record belongs to a study of blood T cell repertoires in COVID-19. Overall study context: The study drew acute and convalescent COVID-19 samples from the United States, Italy and Spain. Sources were T cells, B-cell-depleted T cells, or PBMCs; the material itself was cDNA or gDNA.

In the source study's methods: Scientists estimated how many nucleated cells there were by amplifying reference gene primers. Libraries were prepared by immunoSEQ multiplex PCR; TCRdb keeps only in-frame clonotypes and omits some of them. That table gives V, J and clone size, and the DNA gave D and trimming. Of some 270,000 clones listed, 86% were seen once; the top ten hold over 8%. Trimming left V 3 bases short and J 8 bases short, with 16 bases between. CDR1 is SGHNT and CDR2 is YENEEA in the germline V gene. The CDR3 contains 15 residues. This receptor was obtained from a man aged 35 to 55 with active or convalescent COVID-19. The chain links TRBV11-3 to TRBJ1-4, with TRBD1 as a possible D gene (6 bases). Material for sequencing was peripheral blood. The CDR3 here is CASSFSYREWEKLFF. The CDR3 DNA is TGTGCCAGCAGCTTTAGTTACAGGGAGTGGGAAAAACTGTTTTTT.